This TCR beta chain was obtained from a study of cytomegalovirus exposure and HLA in healthy donors. The CDR3 has 14 residues. Germline lookup yields CDR1 SGHTA and CDR2 FQGNSA. Trimming removed 5 bases from V and 9 bases from J, with 16 bases in between. 60 Vbeta and 13 Jbeta primers were used in PCR. The repertoire was sequenced with immunoSEQ multiplex PCR; TCRdb's copy has only in-frame clones and lacks some. The table lists some 130,000 clones, approximately 80% of them singletons. The genes are TRBV7-2 and TRBJ1-4; D gene unclear. Sequencing used PBMCs. This TCR derives from a man between 18 and 29 years old in good health and CMV-seronegative. CDR3 region: CASSPDSNEKKLFF. DNA for the CDR3: TGTGCCAGCAGCCCGGACTCAAACGAGAAAAAACTGTTTTTT. The full variable domain, completed using reference TRBV7-2 and TRBJ1-4, is GAGVSQSPSNKVTEKGKDVELRCDPISGHTALYWYRQSLGQGLEFLIYFQGNSAPDKSGLPSDRFSAERTGGSVSTLTIQRTQQEDSAVYLCASSPDSNEKKLFFGSGTQLSVL.